This entry describes one T cell receptor (beta chain). This record belongs to a study of blood T cell repertoires in COVID-19. Assay used: immunoSEQ multiplex PCR; TCRdb lists only in-frame clones, some missing. The sample holds some 210,000 clones, about 83% seen once. The material sequenced was peripheral blood. The TCR originated in a woman between 45 and 60 years old with active or convalescent COVID-19.

The CDR3 DNA reads TGTGCCAGCAGTTCCGAAGGGGACAGGGGTAATTCACCCCTCCACTTT. Encoded protein: CASSSEGDRGNSPLHF. The chain has TRBV27 and TRBJ1-6, with 10 nucleotides matching TRBD1. The CDR3 consists of 16 residues. CDR1 is MNHEY and CDR2 is SMNVEV in the germline V gene (reference sequence). With V trimmed by 4 bases and J by 6 bases, 6 bases remained unmatched.